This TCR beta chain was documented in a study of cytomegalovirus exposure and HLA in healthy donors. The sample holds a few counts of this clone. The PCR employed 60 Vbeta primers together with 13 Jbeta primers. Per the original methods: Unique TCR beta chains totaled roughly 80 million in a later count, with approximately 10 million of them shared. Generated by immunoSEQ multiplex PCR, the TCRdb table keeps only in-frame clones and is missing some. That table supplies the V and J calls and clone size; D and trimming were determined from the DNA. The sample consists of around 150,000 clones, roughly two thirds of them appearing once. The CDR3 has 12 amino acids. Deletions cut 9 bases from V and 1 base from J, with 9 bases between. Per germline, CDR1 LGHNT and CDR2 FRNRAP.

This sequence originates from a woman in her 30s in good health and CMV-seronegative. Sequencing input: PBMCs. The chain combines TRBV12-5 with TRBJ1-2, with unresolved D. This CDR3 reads CASATDNYGYTF. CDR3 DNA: TGTGCTAGCGCTACAGATAACTATGGCTACACCTTC. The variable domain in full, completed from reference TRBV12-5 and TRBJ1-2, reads DARVTQTPRHKVTEMGQEVTMRCQPILGHNTVFWYRQTMMQGLELLAYFRNRAPLDDSGMPKDRFSAEMPDATLATLKIQPSEPRDSAVYFCASATDNYGYTFGSGTRLTVV.